Below, 2 T cell receptor beta chains from the same sample are listed, as sequenced in a study. TCRdb called the 5' RACE reads again in MiXCR, with one record for every CDR3 protein. The sample carries about 62,000 distinct CDR3 sequences, nearly 30% recorded once. Material for sequencing was tumor-infiltrating naive CD4+ T cells sorted from the breast tumor. Subset described: naive CD4+ T cells, CD4+CD45RA+CD25-. These receptors were taken from a female donor with breast cancer.

V usage is TRBV7-2 and J usage is TRBJ1-6; D gene ambiguous. V shed 1 base and J shed 7 bases, with 5 bases lying between them. Germline CDR1 SGHTA, CDR2 FQGNSA. This CDR3 region has 13 residues. In DNA, the CDR3 is TGTGCCAGCAGCTTAGACTTAAATTCACCCCTCCACTTT. The encoded protein is CASSLDLNSPLHF.

This rearrangement joins TRBV6-4 to TRBJ2-1; D possibly corresponds to TRBD2 (5 bases). CDR3 length: 14 residues. The V gene lost 2 bases and the J gene lost 9 bases, with 14 bases spanning the gap. Germline V lookup: CDR1 MRHNA, CDR2 SNTAGT. Written as DNA, the CDR3 is TGTGCCAGCAGTGACGTTGAGGGCGTTGGTGAGCAGTTCTTC. Its protein is CASSDVEGVGEQFF.